This TCR beta chain was recovered during a study of T cell responses to AZD1222 COVID-19 vaccine. CDR1 DFQATT and CDR2 SNEGSKA come from the germline V gene (reference sequence). The V and J ends lost 7 bases and 1 base respectively, with 4 bases between them. The CDR3 is 11 residues long. Pooling was applied to second doses at about 4 or about 12 weeks. On this clone itself: Its antigen is as yet unknown.

The assay was immunoSEQ multiplex PCR, and TCRdb's table has in-frame clones only and misses some. The sample comprises around 81,000 clones, approximately 90% of which are singletons, and roughly 8% rests with the top ten. Study outcomes and limitations: A mostly white British donor set with more females was recruited, and clonal diversity was possibly underestimated. Spike-specific TCR depth and breadth grew after two AZD1222 doses.

The source was peripheral blood, collected 28 days after the second AZD1222 dose. This rearrangement joins TRBV20-1 to TRBJ2-2; D unresolved. The TCR comes from an adult who received the AZD1222 COVID-19 vaccine. This chain's CDR3 is CSVGNTGELFF. CDR3 coding DNA: TGCAGTGTGGGGAACACCGGGGAGCTGTTTTTT.